This record looks at one T cell receptor (beta chain) sequence and its context. Data came from immunoSEQ multiplex PCR; TCRdb stores just in-frame clones and leaves some out. Of tens of thousands of clones listed, around 79% are singletons. The CDR3 contains 14 residues. The V end lost 6 bases, the J end lost 4 bases, and 12 bases lay between the germline ends. CDR1 is SGHTA, CDR2 FQGNSA, per germline. The record originates from a study of blood T cell repertoires in COVID-19. Study at large: Both acute and convalescent COVID-19 samples were obtained from the United States, Italy and Spain.

The receptor's source is a human donor in a cohort sampled during active COVID-19. Sequenced sample: peripheral blood. The rearrangement uses TRBV7-2 and TRBJ2-2, with D possibly being TRBD1 (5 bases). The DNA for the CDR3 is TGTGCCAGCAGATCCTCTAGGGGCACCGGGGAGCTGTTTTTT. It yields the protein CASRSSRGTGELFF.